The 20 T cell receptor beta chains listed next were all sequenced from one sample in a study of post-analysis software for immune sequencing data. Study-level results: There were a few TRBV segments more frequent in patients than controls, and TRBV5-6, TRBV5-1 and TRBV20-1 were among them.

Their cognate antigens are unknown. Carried by the TCR beta cDNA libraries were unique molecular identifiers. TCRdb re-analysed the PCR reads in MiXCR, keeping a single row per CDR3 protein. The table lists 350,000 to 500,000 distinct CDR3 sequences, 39% of them singletons. Source material: blood. These receptors were taken from a girl aged 2-10 years with multiple sclerosis.

This clonotype was observed many times. J is TRBJ2-1 and V is TRBV5-8, with 10 bases identical to TRBD1. Germline CDR1 is SGHTS and CDR2 is YDEGEE. CDR3 size: 13 residues. With V trimmed by 5 bases and J by 6 bases, 2 bases remained unmatched. CDR3 loop: CASRRDRGNEQFF. DNA of the CDR3: TGTGCCAGCAGGCGGGACAGGGGCAATGAGCAGTTCTTC.

The chain employs TRBV7-2 and TRBJ2-2; D may be TRBD1 or TRBD2 (6 bases each). Germline V gene sequence: CDR1 SGHTA, CDR2 FQGNSA. The CDR3 is made up of 15 amino acids. The V end was cut by 1 base, the J end by 4 bases, with 10 bases between. The CDR3 coding sequence is TGTGCCAGCAGCTTAGGAGGAGGGGGCACCGGGGAGCTGTTTTTT. Translated, it gives CASSLGGGGTGELFF.

The table lists this clonotype with a few counts. The genes are TRBV7-9 and TRBJ2-7, with 14 bases identical to TRBD2. J was trimmed by 3 bases and V by 6 bases; bases with no gene match: 13. Germline CDR1 is SEHNR and CDR2 is FQNEAQ (reference sequence). The CDR3 runs 18 residues. Here the CDR3 reads CASSKRGTSGGTVYEQYF. The CDR3 DNA is TGTGCCAGCAGTAAACGAGGGACTAGCGGGGGCACCGTCTACGAGCAGTACTTC.

This clonotype appeared a few times. The J gene is TRBJ2-1, the V gene TRBV4-1, with D perhaps TRBD2 (7 bases). V lost 0 bases, J lost 2 bases, and 11 bases lay in between. The CDR3 totals 16 residues. Germline CDR1 reads MGHRA; CDR2 reads YSYEKL. This CDR3 is CASSQDGGGPYNEQFF. The CDR3 coding sequence is TGCGCCAGCAGCCAAGATGGGGGGGGCCCCTACAATGAGCAGTTCTTC.

The chain uses TRBV2 and TRBJ2-1; the D gene is possibly TRBD1 (6 bases). Trimming shortened V by 5 bases and J by 8 bases, and 16 bases separated the two germline ends. Per the germline V gene, CDR1 is SNHLY and CDR2 is FYNNEI. CDR3 size: 14 residues. Here the CDR3 reads CASSSEGEWDEQFF. CDR3 bases: TGTGCCAGCAGTAGCGAGGGGGAGTGGGATGAGCAGTTCTTC.

The V gene is TRBV20-1, the J gene TRBJ2-5; tentatively, D is TRBD2 (6 bases). The CDR3 has 14 residues. Germline V gene data show CDR1 as DFQATT and CDR2 as SNEGSKA (reference sequence). V was pared by 3 bases and J by 11 bases, with 22 bases between. CDR3 sequence (DNA): TGCAGTGCTAGGAGGCGGGCCCTAACGGGGGAGCAGTACTTC. Residues: CSARRRALTGEQYF.

The rearrangement joins TRBV12-3 or TRBV12-4 to TRBJ2-1; D might be TRBD2 (5 bases). Trimming cost V 0 bases and J 1 base, with 10 bases left between them. This CDR3 has 16 residues. The CDR3 is CASSLAGVSSYNEQFF. In nucleotides, the CDR3 is TGTGCCAGCAGTTTAGCGGGAGTGTCGTCCTACAATGAGCAGTTCTTC.

This chain connects TRBV25-1 to TRBJ1-6; D uncertain. CDR1 MGHDK and CDR2 SYGVNS come from the germline V gene. CDR3 length: 13 residues. Trimming stripped 4 bases from V and 6 bases from J, with 7 bases between. CDR3 in DNA: TGTGCCAGCAGTGGACACCGTAATTCACCCCTCCACTTT. Protein sequence: CASSGHRNSPLHF.

As regards this clonotype: The junction shows a germline mismatch at one end, possibly a read error. The chain is built from TRBV7-2 and TRBJ2-5; TRBD2 aligns across 9 bases. The CDR3 spans 18 residues. From germline, CDR1 is SGHTA and CDR2 FQGNSA. The CDR3 DNA reads as TGTGCCAGCAGCTTCGCGGGGTCGGGAGCGGGAGGCCAAGAGTCCCAGTACTTC. It specifies CASSFAGSGAGGQESQYF.

The chain joins TRBV6-2 or TRBV6-3 to TRBJ1-5; D possibly corresponds to TRBD1 (5 bases). V was shortened by 5 bases and J by 6 bases, with 11 bases between the two germline ends. Germline lookup yields CDR1 MNHEY and CDR2 SVGEGT. CDR3 length: 13 residues. CDR3 in amino acids: CASSNGAFQPQHF. For the CDR3, the DNA is TGTGCCAGCAGTAACGGGGCCTTTCAGCCCCAGCATTTT.

This chain connects TRBV18 to TRBJ1-2, with TRBD1 matching 7 bases. V lost 3 bases, J lost 3 bases, and 10 bases stayed unmatched. The CDR3 is made up of 16 amino acids. From germline, CDR1 is KGHSH and CDR2 LQKENI. The CDR3 loop reads CASSPGQEGSYYGYTF. The CDR3 bases are TGTGCCAGCTCACCCGGACAGGAAGGATCCTACTATGGCTACACCTTC.

Concerning this clonotype itself: One end of the junction fails to match germline, which may point to a read error. The rearrangement uses TRBV5-1 and TRBJ1-2; D gene uncertain. This CDR3 contains 13 residues. CDR1 is SGHRS and CDR2 is YFSETQ in the germline V gene. CDR3 in amino acids: CASSLDPNYGYTF. The CDR3 DNA is TGTGCCAGCAGCTTAGATCCTAACTATGGCTACACCTTC.

The rearrangement links TRBV7-9 to TRBJ1-2; D is undetermined. The germline V gene encodes CDR1 SEHNR and CDR2 FQNEAQ (reference sequence). V gave up 3 bases and J gave up 8 bases, with 16 bases separating them. The CDR3 is 14 residues long. CDR3 nucleotides: TGTGCCAGCAGCTTGAGCTCGGGTCGCCGGGGCTACACCTTC. This gives the protein CASSLSSGRRGYTF.

The CDR3 DNA follows: TGCAGTGCCAAAACTTTTTGGACGGACGAGTATCAGCCCCAGCATTTT. Its protein product is CSAKTFWTDEYQPQHF. The chain joins TRBV20-1 to TRBJ1-5; D is unresolved. This CDR3 contains 16 residues. Looked up from germline, CDR1 is DFQATT and CDR2 is SNEGSKA (reference sequence). V was pared by 6 bases and J by 5 bases, with 23 bases between.

The chain joins TRBV20-1 to TRBJ2-1, with 7 bases that match TRBD2. The V gene end was trimmed by 4 bases and the J gene end by 4 bases; junction bases not matched to a gene: 13. Germline V gene lookup returns CDR1 DFQATT and CDR2 SNEGSKA (reference sequence). This CDR3 has 16 residues. The CDR3, as DNA: TGCAGTGCTAAAGGCTTTGGACTAGTCCGATACAATGAGCAGTTCTTC. This translates into CSAKGFGLVRYNEQFF.

This clonotype was detected a few times. The chain employs TRBV20-1 and TRBJ2-3, with a tentative D call TRBD2 (6 bases). CDR3 length equals 14 residues. Germline-derived CDR1 and CDR2 are DFQATT and SNEGSKA (reference sequence). V was shortened by 5 bases and J by 1 base, with 13 bases between the two germline ends. CDR3 sequence reads: CSAHSGWGTDTQYF. The CDR3 DNA follows: TGCAGTGCTCACAGCGGGTGGGGCACAGATACGCAGTATTTT.

Here the CDR3 reads CASASGDPPLDEQFF. In DNA form, the CDR3 reads TGTGCTAGTGCCTCGGGGGACCCACCTTTGGATGAGCAGTTCTTC. The J gene is TRBJ2-1, the V gene TRBV12-5, with D possibly being TRBD2 (6 bases). In germline, CDR1 is LGHNT, CDR2 FRNRAP. This CDR3 is 15 amino acids long. The V and J ends lost 7 bases and 8 bases respectively, with 21 bases between them.

This clonotype has a count of ten or more. The chain uses TRBV4-1 and TRBJ2-6, with D unclear. CDR1 is MGHRA and CDR2 is YSYEKL in the germline V gene. Trimming took off 3 bases at V and 0 bases at J, with 15 bases between the two ends. The CDR3 is 18 residues long. The CDR3 DNA sequence: TGCGCCAGCAGCCAGAACTCAGGCGCCTACTCTGGGGCCAACGTCCTGACTTTC. Translating gives CASSQNSGAYSGANVLTF.

This clonotype was detected once. The chain has TRBV7-8 and TRBJ2-1; D is undetermined. CDR3 length: 13 residues. V lost 7 bases and J lost 4, with 11 bases in between. Germline CDR1 and CDR2: SGHVS and FQNEAQ. CDR3 in DNA: TGTGCCAGCACCACGGTCGGGTACAATGAGCAGTTCTTC. Its translation: CASTTVGYNEQFF.

Only a few counts were recorded for this clonotype. The V and J genes are TRBV5-6 and TRBJ2-1; either TRBD1 or TRBD2 may supply D (6 bases each). The last part of the DNA fits TRBJ2-7 better; the J call may be wrong. Germline V gives CDR1 SGHDT, CDR2 YYEEEE. CDR3 length equals 12 residues. Here the CDR3 DNA reads TGTGCCAGCAGTGAAGGGGGGAATGAGCAGTACTTC. The encoded protein is CASSEGGNEQYF.